The rows below give T cell receptor beta chains drawn from one sample of a study of response to subunit inactivated influenza vaccine. One entry per CDR3 protein results from TCRdb running MiXCR on the RT-PCR reads. The sample carries approximately 480,000 distinct CDR3 sequences, about a tenth recorded once. Sample: PBMCs from blood, taken 45 days after vaccination. The receptors here all came from a man in his fifties or sixties who received an inactivated influenza vaccine. The CDR3 runs from the conserved cysteine through the conserved F or W. The D gene is left open where the match is weak. For some rows the clone size is stated as once, few or many, or as a class when expanded; others skip it.

J gene: TRBJ2-1; clone size: .; D gene: .; V gene: TRBV6-1; CDR3 protein: CASRTGIASNEQFF; CDR3 DNA: TGTGCCAGCAGGACCGGGATCGCCTCCAATGAGCAGTTCTTC
J gene: TRBJ2-1; clone size: .; D gene: .; V gene: TRBV29-1; CDR3 protein: CSVEFGTPSSYNEQFF; CDR3 DNA: TGCAGCGTTGAATTCGGGACACCGAGCTCCTACAATGAGCAGTTCTTC
J gene: TRBJ2-5; clone size: .; D gene: .; V gene: TRBV7-8; CDR3 protein: CASSFSSKTQYF; CDR3 DNA: TGTGCCAGCAGCTTTTCATCCAAGACCCAGTACTTC
J gene: TRBJ2-6; clone size: .; D gene: TRBD1; V gene: TRBV11-1; CDR3 protein: CASSLVNRGRSSGANVLTF; CDR3 DNA: TGTGCCAGCAGCTTAGTTAACAGGGGGAGGTCTTCCGGGGCCAACGTCCTGACTTTC
J gene: TRBJ2-3; clone size: few; D gene: TRBD1; V gene: TRBV28; CDR3 protein: CASSLDYLGTGGTDTQYF; CDR3 DNA: TGTGCCAGCAGTTTAGATTACCTCGGGACAGGGGGCACAGATACGCAGTATTTT
J gene: TRBJ2-5; clone size: few; D gene: TRBD1; V gene: TRBV10-1; CDR3 protein: CASSEGQGLVETQYF; CDR3 DNA: TGCGCCAGCAGTGAGGGACAGGGCCTGGTCGAGACCCAGTACTTC
J gene: TRBJ2-2; clone size: .; D gene: TRBD2; V gene: TRBV24-1; CDR3 protein: CATSDKGLAGGPRTGELFF; CDR3 DNA: TGTGCCACCAGTGATAAGGGACTAGCGGGAGGGCCGCGCACCGGGGAGCTGTTTTTT
J gene: TRBJ2-1; clone size: many; D gene: TRBD2; V gene: TRBV4-3; CDR3 protein: CASSQDWVGRENYNEQFF; CDR3 DNA: TGCGCCAGCAGCCAAGATTGGGTGGGGCGGGAGAACTACAATGAGCAGTTCTTC
J gene: TRBJ1-1; clone size: .; D gene: TRBD1; V gene: TRBV7-9; CDR3 protein: CASSFEGALNTEAFF; CDR3 DNA: TGTGCCAGCAGCTTTGAGGGGGCCCTGAACACTGAAGCTTTCTTT
J gene: TRBJ2-1; clone size: many; D gene: .; V gene: TRBV28; CDR3 protein: CASSSGGWGYDDEQFF; CDR3 DNA: TGTGCCAGCAGTTCTGGGGGGTGGGGGTATGACGATGAGCAGTTCTTC
J gene: TRBJ2-5; clone size: .; D gene: .; V gene: TRBV6-2/TRBV6-3; CDR3 protein: CASSYSKVLLGTQYF; CDR3 DNA: TGTGCCAGCAGTTACTCGAAAGTCCTATTAGGGACCCAGTACTTC
J gene: TRBJ2-5; clone size: .; D gene: .; V gene: TRBV20-1; CDR3 protein: CSASLTPTWETQYF; CDR3 DNA: TGCAGTGCTAGTTTGACTCCTACCTGGGAGACCCAGTACTTC
J gene: TRBJ1-6; clone size: many; D gene: .; V gene: TRBV6-5; CDR3 protein: CASSFPAGSGHNSPLHF; CDR3 DNA: TGTGCCAGCAGTTTCCCCGCGGGATCAGGGCATAATTCACCCCTCCACTTT
J gene: TRBJ2-1; clone size: many; D gene: TRBD2; V gene: TRBV28; CDR3 protein: CAGTSGSYNEQFF; CDR3 DNA: TGTGCCGGTACTAGCGGGAGTTACAATGAGCAGTTCTTC
J gene: TRBJ2-6; clone size: few; D gene: .; V gene: TRBV20-1; CDR3 protein: CSARMRRSGANVLTF; CDR3 DNA: TGCAGTGCTAGGATGCGCAGATCTGGGGCCAACGTCCTGACTTTC
J gene: TRBJ2-1; clone size: many; D gene: .; V gene: TRBV7-2; CDR3 protein: CASSPVLRGSNEQFF; CDR3 DNA: TGTGCCAGCAGCCCGGTCCTAAGGGGGAGCAATGAGCAGTTCTTC
J gene: TRBJ1-6; clone size: few; D gene: .; V gene: TRBV5-1; CDR3 protein: CASSFSSSYNSPLHF; CDR3 DNA: TGCGCCAGCAGCTTCTCAAGCTCCTATAATTCACCCCTCCACTTT
J gene: TRBJ2-1; clone size: few; D gene: .; V gene: TRBV6-2/TRBV6-3; CDR3 protein: CASQSLSGTSEQFF; CDR3 DNA: TGTGCCAGCCAATCTTTATCCGGGACCAGCGAGCAGTTCTTC
J gene: TRBJ2-5; clone size: .; D gene: .; V gene: TRBV7-2; CDR3 protein: CASSSISDFETQYF; CDR3 DNA: TGTGCCAGCAGCTCAATCAGTGATTTTGAGACCCAGTACTTC
J gene: TRBJ2-5; clone size: many; D gene: TRBD1; V gene: TRBV20-1; CDR3 protein: CSAPTRGQQETQYF; CDR3 DNA: TGCAGTGCCCCGACACGGGGACAGCAAGAGACCCAGTACTTC
J gene: TRBJ2-5; clone size: few; D gene: .; V gene: TRBV7-9; CDR3 protein: CASSLASVWHHQETQYF; CDR3 DNA: TGTGCCAGCAGCTTAGCTTCGGTTTGGCACCACCAAGAGACCCAGTACTTC
J gene: TRBJ2-1; clone size: .; D gene: TRBD1; V gene: TRBV28; CDR3 protein: CASSAGTVKNNEQFF; CDR3 DNA: TGTGCCAGCTCGGCCGGGACAGTAAAAAACAATGAGCAGTTCTTC
J gene: TRBJ2-7; clone size: .; D gene: .; V gene: TRBV12-3/TRBV12-4; CDR3 protein: CASSLVPGPYEQYF; CDR3 DNA: TGTGCCAGCAGTTTAGTGCCAGGCCCCTACGAGCAGTACTTC
J gene: TRBJ1-1; clone size: .; D gene: .; V gene: TRBV20-1; CDR3 protein: CSARDGPLDTEAFF; CDR3 DNA: TGCAGTGCTAGAGATGGCCCTCTGGACACTGAAGCTTTCTTT
J gene: TRBJ2-2; clone size: many; D gene: .; V gene: TRBV12-3/TRBV12-4; CDR3 protein: CASSSPGHLTGELFF; CDR3 DNA: TGTGCCAGCAGTTCCCCGGGACACCTAACCGGGGAGCTGTTTTTT
J gene: TRBJ2-2; clone size: .; D gene: .; V gene: TRBV4-2; CDR3 protein: CASSQEGGLAGELFF; CDR3 DNA: TGTGCCAGCAGCCAAGAAGGGGGGTTAGCCGGGGAGCTGTTTTTT